Each of the 27 T cell receptor beta chains below was sequenced from the same sample in a study of blood T cell repertoires in COVID-19. TCRdb's copy holds only in-frame clones and misses some; the assay was immunoSEQ multiplex PCR. This sample has some 46,000 clones, with approximately 88% found just once. Sample: peripheral blood. The source is a man in his fifties or sixties with acute or convalescent COVID-19.

V gene TRBV19 combines with J gene TRBJ1-4; D gene uncertain. Germline V gene data show CDR1 as LNHDA and CDR2 as SQIVND (reference sequence). V gave up 5 bases and J gave up 3 bases, with 10 bases separating them. The CDR3 is made up of 14 amino acids. The CDR3 loop reads CASSLWRSNEKLFF. The CDR3 DNA reads as TGTGCCAGTAGTCTATGGCGGTCTAATGAAAAACTGTTTTTT.

The J gene is TRBJ2-7, the V gene TRBV5-1, with TRBD2 identical over 7 bases. Germline V gene sequence: CDR1 SGHRS, CDR2 YFSETQ. The CDR3 is 16 residues long. J was trimmed by 5 bases and V by 4 bases; bases with no gene match: 15. CDR3 bases: TGCGCCAGCAGCCCCGTCTCCGGAGCGGGGAGGGACGAGCAGTACTTC. The encoded protein is CASSPVSGAGRDEQYF.

The chain couples TRBV18 to TRBJ1-2; TRBD1 agrees at 7 bases. CDR1 is KGHSH and CDR2 is LQKENI in the germline V gene. J gave up 0 bases and V 4 bases, and 8 bases lay outside the gene matches. The CDR3 totals 16 residues. The CDR3 DNA is TGTGCCAGCTCACGATCGGGACAGATCTCTAACTATGGCTACACCTTC. As protein: CASSRSGQISNYGYTF.

The chain couples TRBV19 to TRBJ2-7; possibly TRBD2 for D (7 bases). The germline V and J ends were trimmed by 0 bases and 0 bases, with 12 bases remaining between them. The germline V gene encodes CDR1 LNHDA and CDR2 SQIVND (reference sequence). The CDR3 sequence is 16 residues long. CDR3 coding DNA: TGTGCCAGTAGTATAGATCATGGGGGGGCCTCCTACGAGCAGTACTTC. The encoded protein is CASSIDHGGASYEQYF. The full variable domain, in which reference TRBV19 and TRBJ2-7 provide the parts outside the CDR3, is DGGITQSPKYLFRKEGQNVTLSCEQNLNHDAMYWYRQDPGQGLRLIYYSQIVNDFQKGDIAEGYSVSREKKESFPLTVTSAQKNPTAFYLCASSIDHGGASYEQYFGPGTRLTVT.

The gene calls are TRBV6-2 or TRBV6-3 and TRBJ1-2, with a possible D match to TRBD1 (6 bases). V lost 7 bases and J 3 bases, leaving 15 bases between the germline ends. CDR3 length: 14 amino acids. Germline CDR1 reads MNHEY; CDR2 reads SVGEGT. CDR3 bases: TGTGCCAGCACCCCGACAGGCCTCTACTATGGCTACACCTTC. This codes for CASTPTGLYYGYTF.

J is TRBJ2-2 and V is TRBV7-9, with D perhaps matching TRBD2 (6 bases). V was clipped by 2 bases and J by 1 base, with 14 bases between them. This CDR3 has 17 residues. Germline CDR1 is SEHNR and CDR2 is FQNEAQ (reference sequence). The CDR3 spells CASSLIGGNKNTGELFF. As DNA, the CDR3 is TGTGCCAGCAGCTTAATAGGCGGGAATAAGAACACCGGGGAGCTGTTTTTT. Using reference TRBV7-9 and TRBJ2-2 for the parts outside the CDR3, the full variable domain is DTGVSQNPRHKITKRGQNVTFRCDPISEHNRLYWYRQTLGQGPEFLTYFQNEAQLEKSRLLSDRFSAERPKGSFSTLEIQRTEQGDSAMYLCASSLIGGNKNTGELFFGEGSRLTVL.

V and J are TRBV30 and TRBJ1-3; tentative D call: TRBD1 (5 bases). Germline CDR1 reads GTSNPN; CDR2 reads SVGIG (reference sequence). This CDR3 region has 13 residues. V lost 2 bases, J lost 8 bases, and 13 bases lay in between. CDR3 sequence reads: CAWSPQGWDTIYF. The CDR3 bases are TGTGCCTGGAGTCCCCAGGGTTGGGACACCATATATTTT.

The CDR3 DNA sequence: TGCGCCAGCAGCTTGGGATGGTCAGGGGGCCACATTAACACCGGGGAGCTGTTTTTT. Translated: CASSLGWSGGHINTGELFF. The chain couples TRBV5-1 to TRBJ2-2, with 8 bases aligning to TRBD1. The CDR3 is 19 amino acids. The V and J ends lost 0 bases and 2 bases, in that order; junction bases with no gene match: 12. Germline V CDR1 and CDR2: SGHRS, YFSETQ.

The chain joins TRBV7-2 to TRBJ2-1, with D unclear. The ends were cut back, 5 bases at V and 6 bases at J, with 17 bases in the middle. Germline V gene lookup returns CDR1 SGHTA and CDR2 FQGNSA. The CDR3 consists of 15 residues. The CDR3, as DNA: TGTGCCAGCAGCCCTCACTGGGCACAAATCAATGAGCAGTTCTTC. Translating it yields CASSPHWAQINEQFF.

The chain recombines TRBV28 with TRBJ1-1; 8 positions agree with TRBD1. The V gene's germline CDR1 is MDHEN and CDR2 SYDVKM. This CDR3 region has 14 residues. Trimming took 8 bases from V and 1 from J; bases not matched to a gene: 6. CDR3 DNA: TGTGCCAGCGTTTCCGGGACAGGGAACACTGAAGCTTTCTTT. It codes for CASVSGTGNTEAFF.

This chain links TRBV14 with TRBJ2-4, with 8 bases that match TRBD1. The J segment lost 7 bases and the V segment lost 3 bases, leaving 5 bases of the junction unmatched. Germline V CDR1 and CDR2: SGHDN, FVKESK. This CDR3 has 14 residues. In nucleotides, the CDR3 is TGTGCCAGCAGCCAGGGTCAGGGGGCGAACATTCAGTACTTC. Translating gives CASSQGQGANIQYF.

The chain uses TRBV3-1 (or the pseudogene TRBV3-2) and TRBJ1-4, with 9 positions matching TRBD1. This CDR3 spans 17 amino acids. The germline V gene has CDR1 LGHDT and CDR2 YNNKEL (reference sequence). Unmatched junction bases numbered 8, after V lost 1 base and J lost 5 bases. DNA for the CDR3: TGTGCCAGCAGCCAAGGGACTACCGGGACAGGGAATGAAAAACTGTTTTTT. It translates to CASSQGTTGTGNEKLFF.

The rearrangement joins TRBV4-1 to TRBJ1-4; D is unclear. Germline-derived CDR1 and CDR2 are MGHRA and YSYEKL. The ends were cut back, 8 bases at V and 0 bases at J, with 7 bases in the middle. The CDR3 is 13 amino acids. CDR3 amino acids: CASSSTTNEKLFF. The CDR3 DNA reads as TGCGCCAGCTCTTCTACAACTAATGAAAAACTGTTTTTT.

The J gene is TRBJ1-1, the V gene TRBV7-8; D unclear. CDR1 is SGHVS and CDR2 is FQNEAQ in the germline V gene. V dropped 1 base and J dropped 1 base, with 7 bases sitting between them. The CDR3 covers 14 residues. The CDR3 DNA reads TGTGCCAGCAGCTTAGGAGGAGGGAACACTGAAGCTTTCTTT. Translated, it gives CASSLGGGNTEAFF.

V is TRBV11-2 and J is TRBJ2-1; D unresolved. The germline V and J ends were trimmed by 4 bases and 0 bases, with 10 bases remaining between them. CDR1 is SGHAT and CDR2 is FQNNGV in the germline V gene. CDR3 length: 15 amino acids. The CDR3 DNA reads as TGTGCCAGCAGCTGGTCGCTGAGCTCCTACAATGAGCAGTTCTTC. It yields the protein CASSWSLSSYNEQFF.

The rearrangement joins TRBV11-2 to TRBJ1-1; TRBD1 is a possible D gene (5 bases). Per germline, CDR1 SGHAT and CDR2 FQNNGV. The CDR3 extends over 15 amino acids. V dropped 5 bases and J dropped 4 bases, with 17 bases sitting between them. The CDR3 nucleotides read TGTGCCAGCAGCCTATGGACCGGGGGGGGCACTGAAGCTTTCTTT. Its protein product is CASSLWTGGGTEAFF.

CDR3 residues: CASSPKRDRVTYGYTF. CDR3 nucleotide sequence: TGTGCCAGCAGCCCCAAGAGAGACAGGGTTACCTATGGCTACACCTTC. The chain combines TRBV21-1 with TRBJ1-2; TRBD1 is the table's D call and was not checked against the DNA. TRBV21-1 is shown as a pseudogene. There are 16 residues in the CDR3.

The chain couples TRBV5-4 to TRBJ1-1; TRBD1 agrees at 7 bases. Losses at the gene ends were 3 bases for V and 9 bases for J; bases not matched to a gene: 11. The CDR3 sequence is 14 residues long. CDR1 SGHNT and CDR2 YYREEE come from the germline V gene (reference sequence). The CDR3 is CASSSSSDRRQAFF. The CDR3 DNA sequence: TGTGCCAGCAGCTCGTCATCGGACAGGAGGCAAGCTTTCTTT. The full variable domain, its missing parts supplied by reference TRBV5-4 and TRBJ1-1, is ETGVTQSPTHLIKTRGQQVTLRCSSQSGHNTVSWYQQALGQGPQFIFQYYREEENGRGNFPPRFSGLQFPNYSSELNVNALELDDSALYLCASSSSSDRRQAFFGQGTRLTVV.

This chain links TRBV11-2 with TRBJ2-7, with D unresolved. V lost 5 bases and J lost 3, with 11 bases in between. Germline lookup yields CDR1 SGHAT and CDR2 FQNNGV. The CDR3 is 13 residues long. Here the CDR3 reads CASSRDTGYEQYF. The DNA for the CDR3 is TGTGCCAGCAGCCGCGACACTGGCTACGAGCAGTACTTC.

The chain has TRBV18 and TRBJ1-1; TRBD1 agrees at 7 bases. After removal of 1 base from V and 8 bases from J, the junction contained 13 bases not matched to a gene. CDR1 is KGHSH and CDR2 is LQKENI in the germline V gene. The CDR3 spans 16 residues. Written as DNA, the CDR3 is TGTGCCAGCTCACCACTCAGACAGGGAGAGGGGGCCGAAGCTTTCTTT. It specifies CASSPLRQGEGAEAFF.

The rearrangement links TRBV5-1 to TRBJ2-7; D remains unclear. Germline CDR1 reads SGHRS; CDR2 reads YFSETQ. CDR3 length equals 13 residues. V was cut by 1 base and J by 3 bases, with 8 bases left in between. CDR3 in amino acids: CASSLNGFYEQYF. The CDR3 nucleotides are TGCGCCAGCAGCTTGAACGGGTTCTACGAGCAGTACTTC. Using reference TRBV5-1 and TRBJ2-7 for the parts outside the CDR3, the full variable domain is KAGVTQTPRYLIKTRGQQVTLSCSPISGHRSVSWYQQTPGQGLQFLFEYFSETQRNKGNFPGRFSGRQFSNSRSEMNVSTLELGDSALYLCASSLNGFYEQYFGPGTRLTVT.

The chain employs TRBV11-1 and TRBJ2-3, with 7 bases matching TRBD1. CDR1 is SGHAT, CDR2 FQDESV, per germline (reference sequence). Trimming cost V 4 bases and J 0 bases; bases outside gene matches: 7. There are 16 residues in the CDR3. CDR3 in DNA: TGTGCCAGCAGCTCTACAGGGGCCGTTAGCACAGATACGCAGTATTTT. Translating gives CASSSTGAVSTDTQYF.

The CDR3 DNA sequence: TGTGCCAGCCTCCCGGGACAGGGGACTGAAAAACTGTTTTTT. This translates into CASLPGQGTEKLFF. The chain links TRBV28 to TRBJ1-4, with 10 bases matching TRBD1. J lost 7 bases, V lost 8 bases, and 7 bases had no gene match. CDR1 MDHEN and CDR2 SYDVKM come from the germline V gene. The CDR3 runs 14 residues.

The CDR3 bases are TGTGCCAGCACCGATGACTTATACGAGCAGTACTTC. Translating gives CASTDDLYEQYF. The chain links TRBV7-9 to TRBJ2-7; the D is unclear. This CDR3 has 12 amino acids. The V gene lost 7 bases and the J gene lost 4 bases, with 11 bases spanning the gap. CDR1 and CDR2 from the germline V gene are SEHNR and FQNEAQ (reference sequence).

The chain joins TRBV3-1 (or the pseudogene TRBV3-2) to TRBJ1-4; D may be TRBD1 (5 bases). The CDR3 loop spans 17 amino acids. The V and J ends lost 4 bases and 0 bases respectively, with 15 bases between them. CDR1 is LGHDT and CDR2 is YNNKEL in the germline V gene (reference sequence). The CDR3 sequence: CASSRTRGGSTNEKLFF. The CDR3 DNA reads TGTGCCAGCAGCCGAACAAGGGGAGGTTCAACTAATGAAAAACTGTTTTTT.

The CDR3 loop is CASSMSRTGNTEAFF. For the CDR3, the DNA is TGTGCCAGTAGTATGTCAAGGACAGGGAACACTGAAGCTTTCTTT. The chain has TRBV19 and TRBJ1-1; 7 bases are a match to TRBD1. Germline V gene sequence: CDR1 LNHDA, CDR2 SQIVND (reference sequence). There are 15 residues in the CDR3. J lost 1 base, V lost 3 bases, and 5 bases had no gene match.

The rearrangement joins TRBV27 to TRBJ2-1, with 8 bases lining up with TRBD2. J was trimmed by 4 bases and V by 5 bases; bases with no gene match: 4. The CDR3 consists of 14 residues. Per the germline V gene, CDR1 is MNHEY and CDR2 is SMNVEV (reference sequence). The chain's CDR3 is CASSDGRVYNEQFF. The CDR3, as DNA: TGTGCCAGCAGTGACGGGAGGGTGTACAATGAGCAGTTCTTC.